The 5 T cell receptor beta chains below were found in one sample sequenced in a study of CD8+ T cells in alopecia areata. Documented treatment: oral pan-JAK inhibitor, 5-10 mg twice daily. cDNA prepared by RNA extraction and subsequent reverse transcription served as the template for sequencing. Sequencing was performed with immunoSEQ multiplex PCR; in TCRdb, only in-frame clones are kept and a portion is missing. This sample has roughly 200,000 clones; roughly 53% occur once, and the top ten carry 9.5% to 14%. The sample consisted of CD8+ T cells sorted from blood, taken at week 24, from a patient treated with tofacitinib. These receptors all stem from a human donor with alopecia areata.

The CDR3 bases are TGTGCCAGCAGCTTAGGAGGGTCGTGGGACGAGCAGTACTTC. It encodes CASSLGGSWDEQYF. The genes are TRBV7-2 and TRBJ2-4, with D possibly TRBD2 on 5 matching bases. The end of the DNA is better explained by TRBJ2-7, so the J call may be wrong. This CDR3 is built from 14 residues. Per the germline V gene, CDR1 is SGHTA and CDR2 is FQGNSA.

Only a few counts were recorded for this clone. The chain carries TRBV7-2 and TRBJ2-3; TRBD2 might be the D (6 bases). This CDR3 region has 18 residues. Per the germline V gene, CDR1 is SGHTA and CDR2 is FQGNSA. Trimming left V 1 base short and J 6 bases short, with 23 bases between. The CDR3 sequence is CASSLGRAGSPAGDTQYF. The CDR3 DNA follows: TGTGCCAGCAGCTTAGGTCGGGCAGGGTCACCGGCGGGGGATACGCAGTATTTT.

The rearrangement uses TRBV9 and TRBJ2-3; 7 bases line up with TRBD1. After removal of 6 bases from V and 3 bases from J, the junction contained 10 bases not matched to a gene. The CDR3 has 15 residues. Germline V gene data show CDR1 as SGDLS and CDR2 as YYNGEE. This CDR3 is CASISLDRETDTQYF. The CDR3 DNA reads as TGTGCCAGCATTTCCCTCGACAGGGAAACAGATACGCAGTATTTT.

This clone was observed a handful of times. The genes are TRBV4-1 and TRBJ1-1; D gene uncertain. The CDR3 is 14 residues long. The germline CDR1 and CDR2 sequences are MGHRA and YSYEKL. V lost 2 bases, J lost 5 bases, and 12 bases lay in between. CDR3 residues: CASSQRLYRTEAFF. In DNA, the CDR3 is TGCGCCAGCAGCCAAAGGTTGTATCGGACTGAAGCTTTCTTT.

The V call is TRBV10-3, the J call TRBJ1-6; D uncertain. The V gene's germline CDR1 is ENHRY and CDR2 SYGVKD. The CDR3 extends over 15 amino acids. V was pared by 2 bases and J by 0 bases, with 5 bases between. DNA of the CDR3: TGTGCCATCAGTGAGAGCAACTCCTATAATTCACCCCTCCACTTT. Translation gives CAISESNSYNSPLHF.